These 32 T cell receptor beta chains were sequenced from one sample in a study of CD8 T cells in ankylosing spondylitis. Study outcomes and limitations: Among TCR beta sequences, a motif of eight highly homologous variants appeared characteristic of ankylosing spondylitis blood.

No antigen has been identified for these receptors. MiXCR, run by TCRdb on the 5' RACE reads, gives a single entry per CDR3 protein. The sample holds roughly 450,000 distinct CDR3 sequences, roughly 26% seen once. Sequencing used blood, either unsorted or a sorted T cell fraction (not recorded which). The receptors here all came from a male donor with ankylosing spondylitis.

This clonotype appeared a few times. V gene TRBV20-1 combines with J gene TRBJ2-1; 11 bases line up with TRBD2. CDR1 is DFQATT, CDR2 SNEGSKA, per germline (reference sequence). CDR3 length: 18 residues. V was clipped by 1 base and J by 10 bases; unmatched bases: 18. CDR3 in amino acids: CSARASRWGTSGTGEQFF. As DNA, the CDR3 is TGCAGTGCTAGAGCCTCAAGGTGGGGGACTAGCGGAACAGGGGAGCAGTTCTTC.

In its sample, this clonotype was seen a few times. CDR3 nucleotides: TGTGCCACCAGTGATTCCGGCAGCGGGAGGGCTGTTGAGCAGTTCTTC. Its protein is CATSDSGSGRAVEQFF. The chain combines TRBV24-1 with TRBJ2-1; 10 bases are a match to TRBD2. The germline gives CDR1 KGHDR, CDR2 SFDVKD. V trimming: 2 bases; J trimming: 9 bases; junction bases outside the gene matches: 9. The CDR3 consists of 16 residues.

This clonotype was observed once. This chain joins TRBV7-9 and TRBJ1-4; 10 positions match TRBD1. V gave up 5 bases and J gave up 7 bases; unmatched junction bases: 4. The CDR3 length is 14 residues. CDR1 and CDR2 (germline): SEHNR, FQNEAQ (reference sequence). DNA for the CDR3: TGTGCCAGCAGCCAGGACAGGGGGGTTGAAAAACTGTTTTTT. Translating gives CASSQDRGVEKLFF.

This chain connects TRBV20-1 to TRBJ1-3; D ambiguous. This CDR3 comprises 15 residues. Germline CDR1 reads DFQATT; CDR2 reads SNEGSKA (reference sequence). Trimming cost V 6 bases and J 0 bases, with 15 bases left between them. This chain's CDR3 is CSADRTAHSGNTIYF. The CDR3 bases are TGCAGTGCGGATAGGACGGCCCACTCTGGAAACACCATATATTTT.

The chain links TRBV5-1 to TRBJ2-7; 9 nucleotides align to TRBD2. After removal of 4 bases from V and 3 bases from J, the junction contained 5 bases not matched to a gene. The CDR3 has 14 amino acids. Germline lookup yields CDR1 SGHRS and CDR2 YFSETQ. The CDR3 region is CASSLGTSNYEQYF. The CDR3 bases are TGCGCCAGCAGCCTGGGGACTAGCAACTACGAGCAGTACTTC. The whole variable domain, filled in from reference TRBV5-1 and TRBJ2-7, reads KAGVTQTPRYLIKTRGQQVTLSCSPISGHRSVSWYQQTPGQGLQFLFEYFSETQRNKGNFPGRFSGRQFSNSRSEMNVSTLELGDSALYLCASSLGTSNYEQYFGPGTRLTVT.

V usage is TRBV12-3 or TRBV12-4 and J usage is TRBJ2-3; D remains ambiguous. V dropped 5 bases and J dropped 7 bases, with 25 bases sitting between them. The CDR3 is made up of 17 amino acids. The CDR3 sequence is CASSPGRLASLVHTQYF. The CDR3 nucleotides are TGTGCCAGCAGTCCGGGCCGTCTCGCCTCACTCGTCCATACGCAGTATTTT.

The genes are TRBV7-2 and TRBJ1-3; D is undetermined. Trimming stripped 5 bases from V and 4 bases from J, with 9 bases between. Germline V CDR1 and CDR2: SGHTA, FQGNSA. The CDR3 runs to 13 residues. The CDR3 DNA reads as TGTGCCAGCAGCCACGAAGCAGGAAACACCATATATTTT. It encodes CASSHEAGNTIYF.

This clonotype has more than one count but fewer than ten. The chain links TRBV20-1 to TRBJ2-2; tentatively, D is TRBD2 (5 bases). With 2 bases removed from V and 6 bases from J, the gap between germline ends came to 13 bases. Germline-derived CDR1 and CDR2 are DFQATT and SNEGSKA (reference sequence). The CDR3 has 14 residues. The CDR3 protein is CSARTPVRAGELFF. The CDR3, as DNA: TGCAGTGCTAGAACCCCAGTGAGGGCCGGGGAGCTGTTTTTT.

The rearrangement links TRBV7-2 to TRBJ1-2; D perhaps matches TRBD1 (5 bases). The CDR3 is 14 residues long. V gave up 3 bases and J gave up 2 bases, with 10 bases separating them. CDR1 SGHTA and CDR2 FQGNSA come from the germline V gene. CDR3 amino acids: CASSFSRDNYGYTF. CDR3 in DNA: TGTGCCAGCAGCTTCAGCCGGGACAACTATGGCTACACCTTC.

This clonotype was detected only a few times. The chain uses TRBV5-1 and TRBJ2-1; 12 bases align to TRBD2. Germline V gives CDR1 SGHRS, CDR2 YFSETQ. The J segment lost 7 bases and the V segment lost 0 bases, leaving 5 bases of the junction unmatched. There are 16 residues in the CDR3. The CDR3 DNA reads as TGCGCCAGCAGCTTGGGGGGACTAGCGGGTAGAAATGAGCAGTTCTTC. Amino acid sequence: CASSLGGLAGRNEQFF.

In nucleotides, the CDR3 is TGTGCCAGCAGCCTTGGGCTCCTGGGGGAGACCCAGTACTTC. Protein: CASSLGLLGETQYF. V and J are TRBV5-6 and TRBJ2-5; D call uncertain. V was pared by 4 bases and J by 5 bases, with 15 bases between. Germline CDR1 SGHDT, CDR2 YYEEEE. This CDR3 contains 14 residues.

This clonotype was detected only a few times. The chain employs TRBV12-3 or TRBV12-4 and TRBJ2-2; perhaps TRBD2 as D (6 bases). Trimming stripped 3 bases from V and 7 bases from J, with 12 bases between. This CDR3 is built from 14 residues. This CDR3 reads CASSLGRLGGELFF. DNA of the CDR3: TGTGCCAGCAGTTTGGGGAGGCTGGGCGGGGAGCTGTTTTTT.

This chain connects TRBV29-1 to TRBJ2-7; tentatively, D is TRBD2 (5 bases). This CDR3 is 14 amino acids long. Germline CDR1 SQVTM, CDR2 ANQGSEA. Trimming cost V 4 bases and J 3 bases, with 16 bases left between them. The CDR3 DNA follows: TGCAGCGTTGCCTTATCCGGGAACTTCTACGAGCAGTACTTC. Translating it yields CSVALSGNFYEQYF.

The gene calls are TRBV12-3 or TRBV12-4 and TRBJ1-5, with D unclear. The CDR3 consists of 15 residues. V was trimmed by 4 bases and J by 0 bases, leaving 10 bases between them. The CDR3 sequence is CASSSGRSSNQPQHF. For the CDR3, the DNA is TGTGCCAGCAGTTCCGGACGGTCTAGCAATCAGCCCCAGCATTTT.

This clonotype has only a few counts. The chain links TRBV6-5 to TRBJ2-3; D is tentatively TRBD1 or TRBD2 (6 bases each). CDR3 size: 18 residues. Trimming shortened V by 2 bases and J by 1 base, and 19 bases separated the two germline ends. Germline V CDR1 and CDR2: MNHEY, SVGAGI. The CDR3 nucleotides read TGTGCCAGCAGTTACCTCATACCTGGGGGGCCAGGCACAGATACGCAGTATTTT. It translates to CASSYLIPGGPGTDTQYF.

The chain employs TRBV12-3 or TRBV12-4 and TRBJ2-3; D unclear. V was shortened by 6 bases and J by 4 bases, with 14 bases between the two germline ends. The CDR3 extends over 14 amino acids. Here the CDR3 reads CASSLSAAADTQYF. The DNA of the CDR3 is TGTGCCAGCAGCCTTAGTGCTGCGGCAGATACGCAGTATTTT.

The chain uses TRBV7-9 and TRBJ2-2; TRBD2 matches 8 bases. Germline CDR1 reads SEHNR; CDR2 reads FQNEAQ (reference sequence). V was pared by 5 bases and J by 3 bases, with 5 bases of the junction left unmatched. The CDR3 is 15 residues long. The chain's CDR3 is CASSGAGGYTGELFF. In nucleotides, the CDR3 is TGTGCCAGCAGCGGCGCGGGGGGTTACACCGGGGAGCTGTTTTTT.

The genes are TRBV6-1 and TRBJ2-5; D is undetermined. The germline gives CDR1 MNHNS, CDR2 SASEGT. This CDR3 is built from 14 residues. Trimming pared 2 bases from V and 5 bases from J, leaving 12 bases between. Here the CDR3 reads CASSELYPPETQYF. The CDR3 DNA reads TGTGCCAGCAGTGAATTGTACCCCCCTGAGACCCAGTACTTC.

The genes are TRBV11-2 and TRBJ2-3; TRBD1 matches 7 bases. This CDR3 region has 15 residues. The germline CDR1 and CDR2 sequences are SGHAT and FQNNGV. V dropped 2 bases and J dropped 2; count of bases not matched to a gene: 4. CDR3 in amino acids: CASSLWGQFTDTQYF. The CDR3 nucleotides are TGTGCCAGCAGCTTATGGGGACAGTTCACAGATACGCAGTATTTT.

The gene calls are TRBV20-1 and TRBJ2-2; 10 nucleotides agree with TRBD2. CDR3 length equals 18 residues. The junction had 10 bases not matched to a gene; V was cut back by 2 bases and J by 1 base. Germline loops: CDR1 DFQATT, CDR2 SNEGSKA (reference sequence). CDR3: CSARLAGERLKNTGELFF. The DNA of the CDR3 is TGCAGTGCTAGACTAGCGGGAGAGAGGTTGAAGAACACCGGGGAGCTGTTTTTT.

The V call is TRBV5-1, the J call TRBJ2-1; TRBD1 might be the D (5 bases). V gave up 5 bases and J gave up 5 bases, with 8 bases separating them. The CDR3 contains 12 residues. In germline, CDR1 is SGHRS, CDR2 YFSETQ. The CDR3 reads CASRVQDNEQFF. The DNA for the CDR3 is TGCGCCAGCAGGGTACAGGACAATGAGCAGTTCTTC.

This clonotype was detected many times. CDR3 nucleotides: TGCGCCAGCAGCCGTTATCCTGATGCATTCCCCGGGGAGCTGTTTTTT. Amino acid sequence: CASSRYPDAFPGELFF. The chain joins TRBV4-1 to TRBJ2-2; no clear D gene. Trimming shortened V by 4 bases and J by 6 bases, and 18 bases separated the two germline ends. The germline CDR1 and CDR2 sequences are MGHRA and YSYEKL. The CDR3 sequence is 16 residues long.

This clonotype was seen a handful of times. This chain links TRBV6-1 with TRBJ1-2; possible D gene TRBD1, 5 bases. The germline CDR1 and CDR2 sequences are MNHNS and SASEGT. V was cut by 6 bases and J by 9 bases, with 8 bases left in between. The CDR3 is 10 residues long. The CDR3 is CASRGASYTF. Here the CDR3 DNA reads TGTGCCAGCAGAGGGGCGAGCTACACCTTC.

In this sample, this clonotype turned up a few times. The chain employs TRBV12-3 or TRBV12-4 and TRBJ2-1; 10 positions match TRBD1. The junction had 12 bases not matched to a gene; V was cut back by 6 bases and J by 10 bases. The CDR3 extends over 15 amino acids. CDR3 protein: CASSHGQGGIGEQFF. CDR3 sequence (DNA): TGTGCCAGCAGCCATGGACAGGGGGGGATAGGGGAGCAGTTCTTC.

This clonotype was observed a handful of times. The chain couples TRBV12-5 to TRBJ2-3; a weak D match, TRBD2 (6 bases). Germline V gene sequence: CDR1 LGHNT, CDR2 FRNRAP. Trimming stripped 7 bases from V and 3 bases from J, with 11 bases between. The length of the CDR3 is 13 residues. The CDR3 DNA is TGTGCTAGTGAGAATAGCGGAACAGATACGCAGTATTTT. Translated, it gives CASENSGTDTQYF.

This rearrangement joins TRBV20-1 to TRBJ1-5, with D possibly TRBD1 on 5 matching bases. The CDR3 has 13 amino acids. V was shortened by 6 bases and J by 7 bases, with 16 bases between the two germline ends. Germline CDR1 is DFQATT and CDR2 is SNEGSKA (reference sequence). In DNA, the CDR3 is TGCAGTGCGCCGAAGAGCCCAGGGCAGCCCCAGCATTTT. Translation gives CSAPKSPGQPQHF.

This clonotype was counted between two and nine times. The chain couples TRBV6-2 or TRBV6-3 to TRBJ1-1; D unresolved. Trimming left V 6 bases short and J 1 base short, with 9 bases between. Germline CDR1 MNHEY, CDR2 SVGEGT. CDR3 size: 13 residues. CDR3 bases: TGTGCCAGCAGCTCCACAGCGAACACTGAAGCTTTCTTT. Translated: CASSSTANTEAFF.

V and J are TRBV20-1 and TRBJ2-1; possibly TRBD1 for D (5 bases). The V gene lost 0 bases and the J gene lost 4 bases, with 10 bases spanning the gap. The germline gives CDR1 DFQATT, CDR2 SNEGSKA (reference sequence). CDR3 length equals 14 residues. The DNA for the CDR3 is TGCAGTGCTAGAGATCTAGGGGCTTACAATGAGCAGTTCTTC. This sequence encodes CSARDLGAYNEQFF.

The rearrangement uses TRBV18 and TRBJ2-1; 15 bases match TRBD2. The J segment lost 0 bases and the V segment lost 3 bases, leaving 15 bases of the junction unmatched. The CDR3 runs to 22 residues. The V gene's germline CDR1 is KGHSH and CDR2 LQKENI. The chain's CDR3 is CASSPLSLGLAGGPSSYNEQFF. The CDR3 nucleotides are TGTGCCAGCTCACCGCTAAGCCTGGGACTAGCGGGAGGCCCGAGCTCCTACAATGAGCAGTTCTTC.

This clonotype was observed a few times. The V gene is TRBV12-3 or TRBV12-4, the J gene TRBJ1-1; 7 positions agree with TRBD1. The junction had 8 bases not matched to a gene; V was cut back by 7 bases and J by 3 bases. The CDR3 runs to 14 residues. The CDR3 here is CASTEDRVDTEAFF. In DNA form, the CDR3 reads TGTGCCAGCACGGAAGACAGGGTCGACACTGAAGCTTTCTTT.

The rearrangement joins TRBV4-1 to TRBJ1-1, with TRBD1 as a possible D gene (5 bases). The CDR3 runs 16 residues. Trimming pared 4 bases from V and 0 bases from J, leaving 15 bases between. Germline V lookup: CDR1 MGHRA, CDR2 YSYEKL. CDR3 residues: CASSRRFGGVNTEAFF. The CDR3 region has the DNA TGCGCCAGCAGCCGCCGATTCGGGGGGGTGAACACTGAAGCTTTCTTT.

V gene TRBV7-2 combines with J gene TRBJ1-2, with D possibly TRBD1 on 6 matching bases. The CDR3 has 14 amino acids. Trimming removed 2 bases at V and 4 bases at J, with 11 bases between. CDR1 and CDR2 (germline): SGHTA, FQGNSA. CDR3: CASSLSNRAYGYTF. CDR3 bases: TGTGCCAGCAGCTTAAGTAACAGGGCCTATGGCTACACCTTC.